This TCR beta chain originates from a study of blood T cell repertoires in COVID-19. Study background: The United States, Italy and Spain provided the acute and convalescent COVID-19 samples.

Original data processing: Reference gene primer amplification gave estimated nucleated cell counts. Only in-frame clones appear in the TCRdb table, and some are missing; sequencing was by immunoSEQ multiplex PCR. Clone size and the V and J calls come from that table; the DNA yielded D and trimming. The table has 57,000 or so clones, about 90% seen once. The receptor's source is a human donor in a cohort sampled during active COVID-19. Material for sequencing was peripheral blood.

The CDR3 nucleotides read TGTGCCAGCAGCCTCGACAGGGGTAATGAAAAACTGTTTTTT. Its translation is CASSLDRGNEKLFF. The rearrangement joins TRBV9 to TRBJ1-4; 8 bases map to TRBD1. Trimming removed 4 bases from V and 4 bases from J; junction bases left unmatched: 3. The CDR3 has 14 residues. Germline V lookup: CDR1 SGDLS, CDR2 YYNGEE.